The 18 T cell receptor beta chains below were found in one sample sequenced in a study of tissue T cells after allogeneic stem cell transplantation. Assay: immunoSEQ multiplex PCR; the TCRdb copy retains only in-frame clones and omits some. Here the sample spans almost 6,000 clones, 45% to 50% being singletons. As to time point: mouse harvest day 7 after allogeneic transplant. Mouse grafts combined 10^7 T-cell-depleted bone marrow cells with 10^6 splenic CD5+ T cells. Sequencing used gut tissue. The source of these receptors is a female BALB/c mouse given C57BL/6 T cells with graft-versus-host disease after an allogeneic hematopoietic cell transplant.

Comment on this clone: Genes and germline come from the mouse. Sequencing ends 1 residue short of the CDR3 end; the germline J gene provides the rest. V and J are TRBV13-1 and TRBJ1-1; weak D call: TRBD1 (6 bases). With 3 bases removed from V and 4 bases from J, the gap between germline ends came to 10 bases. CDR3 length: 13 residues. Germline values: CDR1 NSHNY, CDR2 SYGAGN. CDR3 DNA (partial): TGTGCCAGCAGTGTGGGGGCGGTCACAGAAGTCTTC. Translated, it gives CASSVGAVTEVF. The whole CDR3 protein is CASSVGAVTEVFF.

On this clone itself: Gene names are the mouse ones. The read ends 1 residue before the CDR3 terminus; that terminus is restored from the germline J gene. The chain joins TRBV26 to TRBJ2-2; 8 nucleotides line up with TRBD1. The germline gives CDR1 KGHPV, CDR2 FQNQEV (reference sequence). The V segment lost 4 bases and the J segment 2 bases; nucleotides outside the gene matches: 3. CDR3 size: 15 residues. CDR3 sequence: CASSPTGDNTGQLYF. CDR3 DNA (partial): TGTGCCAGCAGTCCGACAGGGGACAACACCGGGCAGCTCTAC.

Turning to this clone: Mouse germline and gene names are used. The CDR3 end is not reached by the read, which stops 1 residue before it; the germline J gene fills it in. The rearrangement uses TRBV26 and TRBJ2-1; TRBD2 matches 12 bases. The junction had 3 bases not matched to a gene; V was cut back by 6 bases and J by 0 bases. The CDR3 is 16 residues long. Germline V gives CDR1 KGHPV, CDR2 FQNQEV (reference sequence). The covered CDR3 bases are TGTGCCAGCAGGGACTGGGGGGGGTATAACTATGCTGAGCAGTTC. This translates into CASRDWGGYNYAEQF. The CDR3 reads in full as CASRDWGGYNYAEQFF.

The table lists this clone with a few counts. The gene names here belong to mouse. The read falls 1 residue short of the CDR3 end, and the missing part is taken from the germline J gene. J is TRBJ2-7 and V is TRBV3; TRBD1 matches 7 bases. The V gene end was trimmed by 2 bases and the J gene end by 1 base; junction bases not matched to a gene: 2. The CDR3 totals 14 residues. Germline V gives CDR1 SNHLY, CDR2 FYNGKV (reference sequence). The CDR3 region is CASSLNRGSYEQYF. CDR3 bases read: TGTGCCAGCAGCTTAAACAGGGGTTCCTATGAACAGTAC.

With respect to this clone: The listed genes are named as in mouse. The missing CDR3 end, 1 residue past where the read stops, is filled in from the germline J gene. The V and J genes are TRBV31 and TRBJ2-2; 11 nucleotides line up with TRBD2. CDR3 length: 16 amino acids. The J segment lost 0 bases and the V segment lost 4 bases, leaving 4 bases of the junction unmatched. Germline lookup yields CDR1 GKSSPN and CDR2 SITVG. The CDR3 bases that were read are TGTGCCTGGACCGAGACTGGGGGGGCAAACACCGGGCAGCTCTAC. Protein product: CAWTETGGANTGQLY. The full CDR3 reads CAWTETGGANTGQLYF.

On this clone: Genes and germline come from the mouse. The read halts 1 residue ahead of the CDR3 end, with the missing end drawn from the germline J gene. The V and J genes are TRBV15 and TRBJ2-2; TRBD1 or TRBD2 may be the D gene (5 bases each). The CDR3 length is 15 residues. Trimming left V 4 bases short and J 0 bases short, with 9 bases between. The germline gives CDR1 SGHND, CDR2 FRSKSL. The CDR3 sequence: CASSSGGANTGQLYF. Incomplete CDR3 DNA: TGTGCCAGCAGTTCCGGGGGAGCAAACACCGGGCAGCTCTAC.

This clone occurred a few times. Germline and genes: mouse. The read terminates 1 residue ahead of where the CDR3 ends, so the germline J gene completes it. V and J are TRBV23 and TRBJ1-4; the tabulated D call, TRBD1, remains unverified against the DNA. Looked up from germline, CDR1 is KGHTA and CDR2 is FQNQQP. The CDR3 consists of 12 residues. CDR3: CSSSHRNERLFF. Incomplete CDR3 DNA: TGCTCCAGCAGTCACAGGAACGAAAGATTATTT.

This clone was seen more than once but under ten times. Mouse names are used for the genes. The CDR3: CASSPRGGQNTLYF. The sequenced CDR3 bases are TGTGCCAGCAGTCCGCGGGGGGGTCAAAACACCTTGTAC. The V gene is TRBV26, the J gene TRBJ2-4; possibly TRBD2 for D (6 bases). Read coverage stops 1 residue before the CDR3 terminus; the germline J gene supplies the remainder. Looked up from germline, CDR1 is KGHPV and CDR2 is FQNQEV (reference sequence). The germline V and J ends were trimmed by 4 bases and 1 base, with 9 bases remaining between them. The CDR3 spans 14 residues.

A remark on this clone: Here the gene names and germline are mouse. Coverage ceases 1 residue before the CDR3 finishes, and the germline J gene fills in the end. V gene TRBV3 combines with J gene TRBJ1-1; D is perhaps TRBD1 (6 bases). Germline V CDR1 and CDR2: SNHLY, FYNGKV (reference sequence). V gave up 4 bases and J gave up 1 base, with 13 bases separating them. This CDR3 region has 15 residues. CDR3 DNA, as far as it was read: TGTGCCAGCAGCTACTTACAGGGAGGAAACACAGAAGTCTTC. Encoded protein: CASSYLQGGNTEVF. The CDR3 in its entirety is CASSYLQGGNTEVFF. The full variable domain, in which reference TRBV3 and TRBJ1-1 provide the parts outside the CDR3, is GPKVLQIPSHQIIDMGQMVTLNCDPVSNHLYFYWYKQILGQQMEFLVNFYNGKVMEKSKLFKDQFSVERPDGSYFTLKIQPTALEDSAVYFCASSYLQGGNTEVFFGKGTRLTVV.

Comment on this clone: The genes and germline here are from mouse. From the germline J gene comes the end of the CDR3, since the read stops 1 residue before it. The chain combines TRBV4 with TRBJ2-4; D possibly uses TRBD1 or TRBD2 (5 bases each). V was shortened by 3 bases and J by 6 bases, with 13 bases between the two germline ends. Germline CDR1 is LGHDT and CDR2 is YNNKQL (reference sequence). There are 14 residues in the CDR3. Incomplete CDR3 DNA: TGTGCCAGCAGCTACGCGGGACGGGGGAACACCTTGTAC. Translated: CASSYAGRGNTLY. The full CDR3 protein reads CASSYAGRGNTLYF.

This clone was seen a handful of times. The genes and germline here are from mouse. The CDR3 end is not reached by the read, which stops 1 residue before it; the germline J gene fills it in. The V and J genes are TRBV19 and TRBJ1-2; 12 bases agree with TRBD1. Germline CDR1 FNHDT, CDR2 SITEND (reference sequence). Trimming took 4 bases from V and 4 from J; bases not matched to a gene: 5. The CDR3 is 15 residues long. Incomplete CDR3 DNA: TGTGCCAGCAGTCCCGGGACAGGGGGCAGCTCCGACTACACC. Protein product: CASSPGTGGSSDYT. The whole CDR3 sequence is CASSPGTGGSSDYTF. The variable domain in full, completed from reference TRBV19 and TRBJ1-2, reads GGIITQTPKFLIGQEGQKLTLKCQQNFNHDTMYWYRQDSGKGLRLIYYSITENDLQKGDLSEGYDASREKKSSFSLTVTSAQKNEMAVFLCASSPGTGGSSDYTFGSGTRLLVI.

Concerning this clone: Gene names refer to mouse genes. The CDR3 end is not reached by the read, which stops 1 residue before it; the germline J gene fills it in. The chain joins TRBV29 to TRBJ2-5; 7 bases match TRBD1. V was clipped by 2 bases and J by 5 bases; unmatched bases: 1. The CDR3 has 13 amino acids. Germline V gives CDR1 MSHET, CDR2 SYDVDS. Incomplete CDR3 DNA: TGTGCTAGCAGTTTAAACAGGGGAGACACCCAGTAC. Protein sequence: CASSLNRGDTQY. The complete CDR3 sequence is CASSLNRGDTQYF.

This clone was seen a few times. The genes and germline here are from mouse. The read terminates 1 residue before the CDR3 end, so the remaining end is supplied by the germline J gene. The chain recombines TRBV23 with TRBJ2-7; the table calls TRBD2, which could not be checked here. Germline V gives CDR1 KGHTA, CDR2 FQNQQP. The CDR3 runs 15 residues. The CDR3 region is CSSSQRLGSSYEQYF. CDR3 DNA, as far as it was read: TGCTCCAGCAGTCAAAGACTGGGGAGCTCCTATGAACAGTAC.

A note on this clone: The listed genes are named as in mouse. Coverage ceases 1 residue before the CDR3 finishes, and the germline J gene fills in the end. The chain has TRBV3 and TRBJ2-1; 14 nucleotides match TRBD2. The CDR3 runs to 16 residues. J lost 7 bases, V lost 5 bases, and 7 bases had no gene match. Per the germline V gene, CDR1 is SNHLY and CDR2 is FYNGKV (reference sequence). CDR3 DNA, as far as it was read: TGTGCCAGCAGCCCGGGACTGGGGGGGCGCTGGGCTGAGCAGTTC. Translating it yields CASSPGLGGRWAEQF. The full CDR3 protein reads CASSPGLGGRWAEQFF.

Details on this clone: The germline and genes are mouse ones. The sequenced CDR3 bases are TGTGCCAGCAGTCTGAGAGGGGCAGAAACGCTGTAT. This sequence encodes CASSLRGAETLY. The whole CDR3 region reads CASSLRGAETLYF. The rearrangement uses TRBV26 and TRBJ2-3; D unresolved. The read is 1 residue too short to cover the CDR3 end, so that end is filled in from the germline J gene. Trimming took 2 bases from V and 3 from J, leaving 6 bases between them. The CDR3 is 13 residues long. From germline, CDR1 is KGHPV and CDR2 FQNQEV (reference sequence). The whole variable domain, remainder taken from reference TRBV26 and TRBJ2-3, is NSKVIQTPRYLVKGQGQKAKMRCIPEKGHPVVFWYQQNKNNEFKFLINFQNQEVLQQIDMTEKRFSAECPSNSPCSLEIQSSEAGDSALYLCASSLRGAETLYFGSGTRLTVL.

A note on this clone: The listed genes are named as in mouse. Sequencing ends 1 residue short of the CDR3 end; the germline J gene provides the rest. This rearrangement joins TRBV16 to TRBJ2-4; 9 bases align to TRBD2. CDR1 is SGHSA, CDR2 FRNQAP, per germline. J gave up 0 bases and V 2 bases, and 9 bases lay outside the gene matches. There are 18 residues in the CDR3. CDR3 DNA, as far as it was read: TGTGCAAGCAGCTTAAGCTGGGGGGGGCCGGGGAGTCAAAACACCTTGTAC. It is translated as CASSLSWGGPGSQNTLY. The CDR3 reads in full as CASSLSWGGPGSQNTLYF.

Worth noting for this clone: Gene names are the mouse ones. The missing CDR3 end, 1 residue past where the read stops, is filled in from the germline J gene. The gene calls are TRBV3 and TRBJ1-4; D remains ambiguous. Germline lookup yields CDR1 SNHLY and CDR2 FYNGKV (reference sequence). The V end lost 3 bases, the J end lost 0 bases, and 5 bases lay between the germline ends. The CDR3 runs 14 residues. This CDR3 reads CASSLSISNERLFF. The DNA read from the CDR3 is TGTGCCAGCAGCTTGAGTATTTCCAACGAAAGATTATTT.

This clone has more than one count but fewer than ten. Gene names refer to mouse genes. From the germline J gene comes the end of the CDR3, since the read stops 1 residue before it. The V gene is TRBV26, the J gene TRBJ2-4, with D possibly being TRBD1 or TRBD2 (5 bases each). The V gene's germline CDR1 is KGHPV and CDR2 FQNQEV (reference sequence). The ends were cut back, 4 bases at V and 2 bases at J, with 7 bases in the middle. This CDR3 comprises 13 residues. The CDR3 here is CASSRGYQNTLYF. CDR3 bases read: TGTGCCAGCAGTCGGGGGTATCAAAACACCTTGTAC.